This TCR beta chain emerged from a study of T cell responses to AZD1222 COVID-19 vaccine. CDR1 is SGHAT, CDR2 FQNNGV, per germline. The CDR3 is made up of 14 amino acids. Deletions cut 2 bases from V and 3 bases from J, with 11 bases between. Here immunoSEQ multiplex PCR was the method, and the copy in TCRdb shows in-frame clones only, minus some. This table has over 150,000 clones, roughly 90% appearing once. The receptor was derived from an adult in good health. The sequencing here drew on peripheral blood, taken on day 0 of AZD1222 vaccination. The chain combines TRBV11-2 with TRBJ2-7; possibly TRBD1 for D (6 bases). The CDR3 nucleotides read TGTGCCAGCAGCTTACACAGGGTGAACTACGAGCAGTACTTC. Residues: CASSLHRVNYEQYF.